This is a list of T cell receptor beta chains from one sample in a study of cytomegalovirus exposure and HLA in healthy donors. The method was immunoSEQ multiplex PCR; TCRdb's version includes in-frame clones alone and lacks a portion of them. This sample carries 100,000 to 150,000 clones, over 70% of them seen once, and the ten largest clones take 3% to 4%. The specimen sequenced was PBMCs. The receptors originated from a man between 18 and 29 years old in good health and CMV-seropositive. CDR3s leave out the opening cysteine and the closing phenylalanine or tryptophan. Each record gives: V gene, J gene, clone size, CDR3 protein. Some rows mark clone size as missing; the rest say once, few, many or name a class of expanded clone.

V: TRBV7-2
J: TRBJ1-2
size: few
CDR3: ASSLVGGLANYGYT

V: TRBV6-6
J: TRBJ2-7
size: -
CDR3: ASTLGQGDNEQY

V: TRBV6-5
J: TRBJ1-6
size: -
CDR3: ASSYSRGLVGSPLH

V: TRBV2
J: TRBJ2-3
size: -
CDR3: ASSVVSVTDTQY

V: TRBV27
J: TRBJ2-5
size: -
CDR3: ASSFKGRETQY

V: TRBV5-1
J: TRBJ1-1
size: -
CDR3: ASSLTGYTEAF

V: TRBV7-9
J: TRBJ2-5
size: -
CDR3: ASSLSTGGQETQY

V: TRBV7-2
J: TRBJ2-1
size: -
CDR3: ASSSRLGGDNEQF

V: TRBV7-9
J: TRBJ1-1
size: once
CDR3: SSSFWTGLGNTEAF

V: TRBV7-2
J: TRBJ2-7
size: few
CDR3: ASSLGPGGQY

V: TRBV7-8
J: TRBJ1-2
size: -
CDR3: ASSHPLGGYT

V: TRBV30
J: TRBJ2-3
size: -
CDR3: AWSVPPPGTGVTDTQY

V: TRBV4-3
J: TRBJ2-1
size: -
CDR3: ASSQEIEVGDEQF

V: TRBV5-1
J: TRBJ2-3
size: once
CDR3: ASSLGLAPTDTQY

V: TRBV11-2
J: TRBJ2-6
size: few
CDR3: ASVFSVAGANVLT

V: TRBV19
J: TRBJ1-5
size: -
CDR3: ASKQHSNQPQH

V: TRBV30
J: TRBJ2-7
size: -
CDR3: AWKFGGNYEQY

V: TRBV4-3
J: TRBJ1-6
size: -
CDR3: ASSRRTGFAENNSPLH

V: TRBV9
J: TRBJ2-3
size: -
CDR3: ASSVEALGLAGVGDTQY

V: TRBV5-1
J: TRBJ2-1
size: -
CDR3: ASSLITAGSYNEQF

V: TRBV27
J: TRBJ1-4
size: once
CDR3: ASSLSYRGVGEKLF

V: TRBV27
J: TRBJ2-2
size: few
CDR3: ASSLSPGLATNTGELF

V: TRBV19
J: TRBJ2-1
size: -
CDR3: ASSTLAGEQF

V: TRBV29-1
J: TRBJ2-5
size: few
CDR3: SVLLGGQETQY

V: TRBV25-1
J: TRBJ1-6
size: -
CDR3: ASSEPGQGDSPLH